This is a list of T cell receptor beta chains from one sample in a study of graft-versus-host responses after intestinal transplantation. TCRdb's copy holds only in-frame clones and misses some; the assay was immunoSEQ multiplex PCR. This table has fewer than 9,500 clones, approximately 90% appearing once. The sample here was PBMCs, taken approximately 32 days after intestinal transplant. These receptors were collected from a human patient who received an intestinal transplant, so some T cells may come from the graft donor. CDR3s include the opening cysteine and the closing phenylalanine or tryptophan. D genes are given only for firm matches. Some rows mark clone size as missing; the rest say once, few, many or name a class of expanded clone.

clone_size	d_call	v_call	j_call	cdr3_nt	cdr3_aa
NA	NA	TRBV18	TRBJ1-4	TGTGCCAGCTCACCGGCCGGGGACGAAAAACTGTTTTTT	CASSPAGDEKLFF
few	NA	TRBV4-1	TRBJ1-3	TGCGCCAGCAGCCAAGAAGGCAGGGCTGGAAACACCATATATTTT	CASSQEGRAGNTIYF
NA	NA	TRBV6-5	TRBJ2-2	TGTGCCAGCAGCTGGACTCTGAACACCGGGGAGCTGTTTTTT	CASSWTLNTGELFF
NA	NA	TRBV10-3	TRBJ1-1	TGTGCCATCAGTGAGGCCGGGACCCTCACTGAAGCTTTCTTT	CAISEAGTLTEAFF
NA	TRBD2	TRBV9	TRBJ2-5	TGTGCCAGCAGCCCGCGGGCGGGGGGGCCCTCGGAGACCCAGTACTTC	CASSPRAGGPSETQYF
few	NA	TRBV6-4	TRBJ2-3	TGTGCCAGCAGTGACTCAGTTAGGGGTACAGATACGCAGTATTTT	CASSDSVRGTDTQYF
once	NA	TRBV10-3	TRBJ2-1	TGTGCCATCAGTGAGTCAGAGCGGAGCTACAATGAGCAGTTCTTC	CAISESERSYNEQFF
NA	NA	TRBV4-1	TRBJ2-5	TGCGCCAGCAGCCAACTTCCGGGGCAAGAGACCCAGTACTTC	CASSQLPGQETQYF
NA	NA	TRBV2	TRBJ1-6	TGTGCCAGCAGTGCCTCCAGCTCCTATAATTCACCCCTCCACTTT	CASSASSSYNSPLHF
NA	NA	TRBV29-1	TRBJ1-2	TGCAGCGTTGAATACTCCGGCTATGGCTACACCTTC	CSVEYSGYGYTF
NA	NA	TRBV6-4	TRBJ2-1	TGTGCCAGCAGTGACTCGTTGGGACCGGGGGTGCAGTTCTTC	CASSDSLGPGVQFF
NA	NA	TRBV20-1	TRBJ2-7	TGCAGTGCCAGCAAAGGGGAGCAGTACTTC	CSASKGEQYF
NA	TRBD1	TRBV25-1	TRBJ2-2	TGTGCCAGCAGTGAAGGGACAGGGGACACCGGGGAGCTGTTTTTT	CASSEGTGDTGELFF
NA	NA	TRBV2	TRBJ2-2	TGTGCCAGCAGTGAAAGCAGGGTAACTGGGGAGCTGTTTTTT	CASSESRVTGELFF
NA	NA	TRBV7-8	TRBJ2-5	TGTGCCAGCAGCTTAGTCTCAGAAGAGACCCAGTACTTC	CASSLVSEETQYF
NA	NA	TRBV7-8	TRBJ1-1	TGTGCCAGCAGCCCCCGGGTCAGTGAAGCTTTCTTT	CASSPRVSEAFF
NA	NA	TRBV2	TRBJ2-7	TGTGCCAGCAGTGAATCCCGGGACGTAGCCTACGAGCAGTACTTC	CASSESRDVAYEQYF
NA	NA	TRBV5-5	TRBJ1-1	TGTGCCAGCAGCTTGCCAGACAGCCCTGAAGCTTTCTTT	CASSLPDSPEAFF
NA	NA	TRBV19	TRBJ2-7	TGTGCCAGTAGTATGGGCCCGGGGCCCAACTACGAGCAGTACTTC	CASSMGPGPNYEQYF
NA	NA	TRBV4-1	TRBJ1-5	TGCGCCAGCAGCCAAGATAAAAGGGGGGATCAGCCCCAGCATTTT	CASSQDKRGDQPQHF
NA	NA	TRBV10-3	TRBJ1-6	TGTGCCATCCGATCTTCCATGGCCTATAATTCACCCCTCCACTTT	CAIRSSMAYNSPLHF
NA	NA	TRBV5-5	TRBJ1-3	TGTGCCAGCAGCTGGCAGGGTACTGGAAACACCATATATTTT	CASSWQGTGNTIYF
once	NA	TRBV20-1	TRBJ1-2	TGCAGTTGGCGGCAGGACTATGGCTACACCTTC	CSWRQDYGYTF
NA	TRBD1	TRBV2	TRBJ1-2	TGTGCCAGCTTCAGGTGGCGACAGGGAAAATTCTATGGCTACACCTTC	CASFRWRQGKFYGYTF
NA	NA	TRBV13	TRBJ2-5	NA	CASSFGAGGSWETQYF
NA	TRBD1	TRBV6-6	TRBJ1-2	TGTGCCAGCGGGGACAGCTATGGCTACACCTTC	CASGDSYGYTF
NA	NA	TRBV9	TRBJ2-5	TGTGCCAGCAGCGTAGGGACTCGCGGGGGCGGGGGAGAGACCCAGTACTTC	CASSVGTRGGGGETQYF
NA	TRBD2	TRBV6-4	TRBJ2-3	TGTGCCAGCAGGGCGGGGGGGCCTGGAGATACGCAGTATTTT	CASRAGGPGDTQYF
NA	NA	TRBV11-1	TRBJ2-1	TGTGCCAGCAGCTTGCCGGTCGTCGGGGAGCAGTTCTTC	CASSLPVVGEQFF
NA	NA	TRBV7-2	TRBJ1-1	TGTGCCAGCAGCTCCACCGGGGCTGATGCTTTCTTT	CASSSTGADAFF
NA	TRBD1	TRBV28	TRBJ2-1	TGTGCCTCGGGACAGAGCTACAATGAGCAGTTCTTC	CASGQSYNEQFF
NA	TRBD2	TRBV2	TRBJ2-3	TGTGCCAGCAGTGCGACCCGACTTCTTCAGCGGGGGGACACAGATACGCAGTATTTT	CASSATRLLQRGDTDTQYF
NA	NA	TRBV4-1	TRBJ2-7	TGCGCCAGCAGCCATATGGAGGATCCCTACGAGCAGTACTTC	CASSHMEDPYEQYF
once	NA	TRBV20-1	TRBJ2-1	TGCAGTCCAACGTACAGCAATGAGCAGTTCTTC	CSPTYSNEQFF
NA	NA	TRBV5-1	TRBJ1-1	TGCGCCAGCAGCCTGGTCGGGGACACTGAAGCTTTCTTT	CASSLVGDTEAFF
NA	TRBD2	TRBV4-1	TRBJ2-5	TGCGCCAGCAGCCGTACTACTAGCGGGGCCCAAGAGACCCAGTACTTC	CASSRTTSGAQETQYF
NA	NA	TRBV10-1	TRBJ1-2	TGCGCCAGCTCGGAGTTCCGGGGCGCGGGTGGCTACACCTTC	CASSEFRGAGGYTF
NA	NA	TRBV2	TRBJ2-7	TGTGCCAGCAGTGTCCTGCCTAGGGCTAACGAGCAGTACTTC	CASSVLPRANEQYF
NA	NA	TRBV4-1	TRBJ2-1	TGCGCCAGCAGCCAAGATATGGGGTATGGCCCTAGTGAGCAGTTCTTC	CASSQDMGYGPSEQFF
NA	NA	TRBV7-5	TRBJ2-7	TGTGTCAGAAGCTCCAGACAGGGGGCCTACGAGCAGTACTTC	CVRSSRQGAYEQYF
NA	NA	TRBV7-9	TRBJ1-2	TGTGCCAGCAGCACCGGGACATCATATGGCTACACCTTC	CASSTGTSYGYTF
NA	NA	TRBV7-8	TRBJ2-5	TGTGCCAGCAGCTCAAGGGGGGCCTTTCAAGAGACCCAGTACTTC	CASSSRGAFQETQYF
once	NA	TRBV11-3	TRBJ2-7	TGTGCCAGCAGCTATGCAGGAGGGGGGGGGCACGAGCAGTACTTC	CASSYAGGGGHEQYF
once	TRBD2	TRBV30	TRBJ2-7	TGTGCCTGGAGCCTGGGGGGGGCCTACGAGCAGTACTTC	CAWSLGGAYEQYF
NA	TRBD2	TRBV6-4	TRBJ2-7	TGTGCCAGCAGTGGTGGAACTAGCGGGGCTACATCCTACGAGCAGTACTTC	CASSGGTSGATSYEQYF
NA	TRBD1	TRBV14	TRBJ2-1	TGTGCCAGCAGCTGGACAGGCGCCGGCAATGAGCAGTTCTTC	CASSWTGAGNEQFF
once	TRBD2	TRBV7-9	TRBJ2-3	TGTGCCAGCCTGAGCGGGGGAGGATCAGATACGCAGTATTTT	CASLSGGGSDTQYF
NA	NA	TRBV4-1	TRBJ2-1	TGCGCCAGCAGCCGTATACTGAGCCAGGACTTCTCTAGCTCCTACAATGAGCAGTTCTTC	CASSRILSQDFSSSYNEQFF